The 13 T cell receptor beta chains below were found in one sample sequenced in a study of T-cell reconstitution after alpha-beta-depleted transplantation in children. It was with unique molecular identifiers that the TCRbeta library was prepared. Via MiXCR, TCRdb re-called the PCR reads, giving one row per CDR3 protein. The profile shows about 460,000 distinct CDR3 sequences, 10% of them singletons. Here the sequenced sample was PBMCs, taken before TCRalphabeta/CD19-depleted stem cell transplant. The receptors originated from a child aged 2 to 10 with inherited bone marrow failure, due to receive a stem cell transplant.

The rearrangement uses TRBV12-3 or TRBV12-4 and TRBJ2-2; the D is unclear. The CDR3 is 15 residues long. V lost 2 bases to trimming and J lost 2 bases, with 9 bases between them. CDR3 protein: CASSLRAQNTGELFF. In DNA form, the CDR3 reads TGTGCCAGCAGTTTACGAGCTCAAAACACCGGGGAGCTGTTTTTT.

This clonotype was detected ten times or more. The CDR3 DNA is TGCGCCAGCAGCCAACTCAGGACCGGGGAACGGGATACGCAGTATTTT. Translation gives CASSQLRTGERDTQYF. This chain connects TRBV4-3 to TRBJ2-3; the D gene is possibly TRBD2 (5 bases). The CDR3 is made up of 16 amino acids. The germline CDR1 and CDR2 sequences are LGHNA and YSLEER. V lost 2 bases, J lost 6 bases, and 18 bases lay in between.

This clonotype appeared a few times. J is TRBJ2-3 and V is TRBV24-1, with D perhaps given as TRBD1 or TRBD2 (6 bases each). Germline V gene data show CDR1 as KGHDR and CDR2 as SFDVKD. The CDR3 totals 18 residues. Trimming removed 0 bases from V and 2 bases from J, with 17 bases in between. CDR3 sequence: CATSDLYGGTSLTDTQYF. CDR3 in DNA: TGTGCCACCAGTGATTTGTATGGCGGGACATCCCTCACAGATACGCAGTATTTT.

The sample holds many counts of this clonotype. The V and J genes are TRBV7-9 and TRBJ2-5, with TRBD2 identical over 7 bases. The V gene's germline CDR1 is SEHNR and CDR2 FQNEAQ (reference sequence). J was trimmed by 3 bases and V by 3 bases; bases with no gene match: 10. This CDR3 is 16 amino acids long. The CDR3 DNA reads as TGTGCCAGCAGCTTGCGGGCAGGCCGGGGGGAAGAGACCCAGTACTTC. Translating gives CASSLRAGRGEETQYF.

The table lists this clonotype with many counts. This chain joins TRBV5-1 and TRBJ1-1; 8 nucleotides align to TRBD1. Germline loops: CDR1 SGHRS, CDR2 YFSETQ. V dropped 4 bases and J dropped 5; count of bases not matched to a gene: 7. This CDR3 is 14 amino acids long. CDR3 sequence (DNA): TGCGCCAGCAGCCCAGGACAGGGTTGGACTGAAGCTTTCTTT. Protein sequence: CASSPGQGWTEAFF. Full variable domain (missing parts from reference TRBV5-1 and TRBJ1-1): KAGVTQTPRYLIKTRGQQVTLSCSPISGHRSVSWYQQTPGQGLQFLFEYFSETQRNKGNFPGRFSGRQFSNSRSEMNVSTLELGDSALYLCASSPGQGWTEAFFGQGTRLTVV.

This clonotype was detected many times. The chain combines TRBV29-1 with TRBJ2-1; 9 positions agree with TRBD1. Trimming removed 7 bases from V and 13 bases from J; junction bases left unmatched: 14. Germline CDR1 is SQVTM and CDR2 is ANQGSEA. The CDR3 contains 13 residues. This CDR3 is CSGTPGQGKEQFF. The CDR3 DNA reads TGCAGCGGAACCCCGGGACAGGGAAAGGAACAGTTCTTC.

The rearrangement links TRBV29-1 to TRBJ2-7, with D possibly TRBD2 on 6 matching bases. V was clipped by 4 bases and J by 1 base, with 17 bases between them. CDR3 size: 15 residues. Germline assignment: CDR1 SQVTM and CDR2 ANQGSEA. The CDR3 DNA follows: TGCAGCGTTGGGGGGACGGGGGTCCTTTCCTACGAGCAGTACTTC. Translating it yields CSVGGTGVLSYEQYF.

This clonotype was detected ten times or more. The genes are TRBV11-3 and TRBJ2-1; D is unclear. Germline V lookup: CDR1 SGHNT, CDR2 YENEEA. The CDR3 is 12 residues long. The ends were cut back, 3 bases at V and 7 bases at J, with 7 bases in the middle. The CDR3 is CASSFNRNEQFF. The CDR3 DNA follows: TGTGCCAGCAGCTTCAATAGGAATGAGCAGTTCTTC.

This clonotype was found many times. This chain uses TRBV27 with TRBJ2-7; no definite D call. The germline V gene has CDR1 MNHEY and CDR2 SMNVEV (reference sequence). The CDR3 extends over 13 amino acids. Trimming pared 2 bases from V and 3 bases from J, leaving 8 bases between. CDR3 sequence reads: CASSLRYSYEQYF. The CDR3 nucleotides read TGTGCCAGCAGTTTAAGGTACAGCTACGAGCAGTACTTC.

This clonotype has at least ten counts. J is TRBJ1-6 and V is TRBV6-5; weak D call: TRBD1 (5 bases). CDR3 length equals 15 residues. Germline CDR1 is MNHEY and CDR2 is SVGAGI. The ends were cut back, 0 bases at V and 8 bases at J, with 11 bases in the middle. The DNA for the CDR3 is TGTGCCAGCAGTTACTCCGGCAGGGCGGATTCACCCCTCCACTTT. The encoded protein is CASSYSGRADSPLHF.

CDR3 sequence: CASSLMEQGNEQFF. CDR3 nucleotide sequence: TGTGCCAGCAGCTTAATGGAACAGGGCAATGAGCAGTTCTTC. This rearrangement joins TRBV7-3 to TRBJ2-1, with D perhaps matching TRBD1 (6 bases). The CDR3 sequence is 14 residues long. Germline V CDR1 and CDR2: SGHTA, FQGTGA. Trimming took off 1 base at V and 6 bases at J, with 10 bases between the two ends.

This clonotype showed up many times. The CDR3 nucleotides are TGTGCCAGCAGTTTAGGGGAGAATGAGCAGTTCTTC. Translated: CASSLGENEQFF. V is TRBV12-3 or TRBV12-4 and J is TRBJ2-1; maybe TRBD2 (5 bases). V was cut by 1 base and J by 7 bases, with 5 bases left in between. This CDR3 is built from 12 residues.

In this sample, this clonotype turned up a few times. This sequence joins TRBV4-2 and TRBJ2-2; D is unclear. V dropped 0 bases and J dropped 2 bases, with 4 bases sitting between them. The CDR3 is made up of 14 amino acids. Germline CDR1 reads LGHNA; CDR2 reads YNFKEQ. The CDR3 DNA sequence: TGTGCCAGCAGCCAAGACACTAACACCGGGGAGCTGTTTTTT. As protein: CASSQDTNTGELFF.